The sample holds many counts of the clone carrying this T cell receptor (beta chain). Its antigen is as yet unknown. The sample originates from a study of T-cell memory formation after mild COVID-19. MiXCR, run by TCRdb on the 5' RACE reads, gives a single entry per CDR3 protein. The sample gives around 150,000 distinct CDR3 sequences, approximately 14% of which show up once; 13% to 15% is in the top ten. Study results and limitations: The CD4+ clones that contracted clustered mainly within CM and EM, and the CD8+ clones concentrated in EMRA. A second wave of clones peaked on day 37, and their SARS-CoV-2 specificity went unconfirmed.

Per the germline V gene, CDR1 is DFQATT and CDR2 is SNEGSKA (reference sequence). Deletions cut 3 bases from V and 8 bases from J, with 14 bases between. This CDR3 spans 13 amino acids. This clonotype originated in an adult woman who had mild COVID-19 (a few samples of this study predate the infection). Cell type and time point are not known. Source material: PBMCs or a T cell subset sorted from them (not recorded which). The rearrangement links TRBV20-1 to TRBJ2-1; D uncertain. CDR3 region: CSARSRLPHEQFF. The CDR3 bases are TGCAGTGCTAGGTCGCGCCTTCCCCATGAGCAGTTCTTC.